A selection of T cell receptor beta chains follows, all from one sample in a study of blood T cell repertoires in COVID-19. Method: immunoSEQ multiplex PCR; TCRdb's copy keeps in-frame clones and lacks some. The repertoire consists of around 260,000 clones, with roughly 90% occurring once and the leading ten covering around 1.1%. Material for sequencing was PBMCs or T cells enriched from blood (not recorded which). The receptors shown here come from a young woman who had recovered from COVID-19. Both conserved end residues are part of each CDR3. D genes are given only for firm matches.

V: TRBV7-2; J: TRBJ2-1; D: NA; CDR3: CASSPGRGVYNEQFF
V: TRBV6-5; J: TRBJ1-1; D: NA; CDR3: CASSSPPGMRNTEAFF
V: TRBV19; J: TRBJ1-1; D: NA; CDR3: CASSFLRAQNTEAFF
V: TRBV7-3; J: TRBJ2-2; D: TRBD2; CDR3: CASSRLAGGKNANTGELFF
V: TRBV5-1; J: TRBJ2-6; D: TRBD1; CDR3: CASSFQGASGANVLTF
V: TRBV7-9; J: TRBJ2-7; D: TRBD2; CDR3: CASSPRAGVTYEQYF
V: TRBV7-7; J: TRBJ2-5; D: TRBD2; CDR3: CASSDLAGGQETQYF
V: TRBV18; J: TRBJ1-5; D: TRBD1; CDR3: CASSLEGASNQPQHF
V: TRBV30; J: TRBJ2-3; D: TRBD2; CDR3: CAWTSGSFLTDTQYF
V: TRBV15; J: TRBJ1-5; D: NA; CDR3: CATSSPGGVGGADQPQHF
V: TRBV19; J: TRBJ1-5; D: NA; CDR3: CASSISAYSNQPQHF
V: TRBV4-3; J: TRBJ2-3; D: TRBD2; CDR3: CASSPNGLAANTDTQYF
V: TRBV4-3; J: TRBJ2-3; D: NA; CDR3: CASSQSRFETATQYF
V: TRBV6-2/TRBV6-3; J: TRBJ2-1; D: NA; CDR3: CASSHAGGRGEQFF
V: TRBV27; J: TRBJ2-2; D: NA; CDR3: CASSLRTVNTGELFF
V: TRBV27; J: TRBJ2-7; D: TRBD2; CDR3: CASRKTSGRYYEQYF
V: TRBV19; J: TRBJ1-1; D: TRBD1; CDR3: CASSIRQGAAEAFF
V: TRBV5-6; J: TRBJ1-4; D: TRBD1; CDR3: CASSLGGQGSEKLFF
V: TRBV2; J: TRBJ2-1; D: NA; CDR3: CASSPKYEQFF
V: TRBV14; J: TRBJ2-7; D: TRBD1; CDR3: CASSPRTGAYEQYF
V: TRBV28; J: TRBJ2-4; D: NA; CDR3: CASSSPTAKNIQYF
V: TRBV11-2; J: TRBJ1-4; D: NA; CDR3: CASSLTFREVNEKLFF
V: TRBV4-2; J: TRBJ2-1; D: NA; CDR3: CASSQDRGSYNEQFF
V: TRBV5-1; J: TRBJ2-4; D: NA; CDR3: CASSLLGLAKNIQYF
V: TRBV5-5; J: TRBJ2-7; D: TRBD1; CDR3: CASSLAVMGDRAYEQYF
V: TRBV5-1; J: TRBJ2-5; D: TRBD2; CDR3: CASSLVLAGVLETQYF
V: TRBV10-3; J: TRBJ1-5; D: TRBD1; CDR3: CAIKRGQGDQPQHF
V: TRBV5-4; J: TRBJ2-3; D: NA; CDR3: CASSGSRQSGTDTQYF
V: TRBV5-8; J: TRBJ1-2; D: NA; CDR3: CASSPTPRQLFYGYTF
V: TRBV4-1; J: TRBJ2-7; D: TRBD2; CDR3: CASSPGTRGGDEQYF
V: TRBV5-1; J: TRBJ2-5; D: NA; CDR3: CASSLGEETQYF
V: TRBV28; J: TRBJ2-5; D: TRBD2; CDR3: CASSPPQRGAFQETQYF
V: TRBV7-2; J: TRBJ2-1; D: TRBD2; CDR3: CASSPGLVGEQFF
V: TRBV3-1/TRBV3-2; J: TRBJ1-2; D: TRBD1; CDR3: CASSQDRVQGVYGYTF
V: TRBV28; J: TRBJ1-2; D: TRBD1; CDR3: CASSRVWTGENYGYTF
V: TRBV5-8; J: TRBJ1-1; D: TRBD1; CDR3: CASSLGGTGAGDTEAFF
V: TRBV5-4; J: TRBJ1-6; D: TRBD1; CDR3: CASSIPGQPNSPLHF
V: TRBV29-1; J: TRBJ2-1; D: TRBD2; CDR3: CSVESGLAVYNEQFF
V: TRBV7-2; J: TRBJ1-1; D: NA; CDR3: CASSRRTPIATEAFF
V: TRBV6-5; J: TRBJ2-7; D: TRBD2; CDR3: CASRGTSGYEQYF
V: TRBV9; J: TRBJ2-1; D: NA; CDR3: CASSVADGSYNEQFF